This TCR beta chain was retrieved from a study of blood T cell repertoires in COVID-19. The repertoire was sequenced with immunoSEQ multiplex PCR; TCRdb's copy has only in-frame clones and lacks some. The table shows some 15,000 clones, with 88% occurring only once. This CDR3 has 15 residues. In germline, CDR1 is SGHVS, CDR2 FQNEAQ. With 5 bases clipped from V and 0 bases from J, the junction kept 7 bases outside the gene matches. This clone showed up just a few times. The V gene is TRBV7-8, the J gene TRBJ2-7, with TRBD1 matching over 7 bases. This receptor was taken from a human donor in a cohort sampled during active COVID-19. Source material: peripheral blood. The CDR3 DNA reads TGTGCCAGCAGCACCCGACAGGGACCCTCCTACGAGCAGTACTTC. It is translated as CASSTRQGPSYEQYF.